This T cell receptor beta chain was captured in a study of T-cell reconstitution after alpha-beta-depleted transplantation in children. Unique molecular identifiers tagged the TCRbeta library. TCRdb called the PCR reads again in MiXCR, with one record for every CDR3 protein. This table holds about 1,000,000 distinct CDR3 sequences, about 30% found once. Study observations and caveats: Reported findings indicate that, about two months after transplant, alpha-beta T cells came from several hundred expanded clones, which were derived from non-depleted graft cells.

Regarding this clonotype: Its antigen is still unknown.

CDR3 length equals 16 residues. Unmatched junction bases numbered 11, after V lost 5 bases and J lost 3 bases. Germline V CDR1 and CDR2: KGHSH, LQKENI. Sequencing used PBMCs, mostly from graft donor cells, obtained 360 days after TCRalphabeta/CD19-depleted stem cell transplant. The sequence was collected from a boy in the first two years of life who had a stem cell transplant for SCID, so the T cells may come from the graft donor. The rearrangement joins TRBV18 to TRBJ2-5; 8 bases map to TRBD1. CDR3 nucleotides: TGTGCCAGCTCAAATCTACAGGGGGGTGTTGAAGAGACCCAGTACTTC. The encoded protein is CASSNLQGGVEETQYF. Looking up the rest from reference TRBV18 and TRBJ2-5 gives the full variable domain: NAGVMQNPRHLVRRRGQEARLRCSPMKGHSHVYWYRQLPEEGLKFMVYLQKENIIDESGMPKERFSAEFPKEGPSILRIQQVVRGDSAAYFCASSNLQGGVEETQYFGPGTRLLVL.